A single sample is the source of the 10 T cell receptor beta chains below, sequenced in a study of identifying expanded T cells in peripheral blood. Repertoires were generated with immunoSEQ multiplex PCR, while TCRdb's copy carries only in-frame clones and drops some. The sample lists 75,000 to 90,000 clones, about 90% occurring once. Sequenced sample: blood. These receptors were taken from a person aged 18 to 70 in good health.

For the CDR3, the DNA is TGTGCCAGCAGTTTATCCGGCAGGGGAAAGTCGGGAGAGACCCAGTACTTC. It translates to CASSLSGRGKSGETQYF. The chain recombines TRBV28 with TRBJ2-5, with a tentative D call TRBD1 (6 bases). Trimming took 1 base from V and 4 from J, leaving 19 bases between them. Per the germline V gene, CDR1 is MDHEN and CDR2 is SYDVKM. This CDR3 comprises 17 residues.

This chain uses TRBV10-3 with TRBJ1-4; no clear D. Trimming pared 3 bases from V and 5 bases from J, leaving 10 bases between. The CDR3 consists of 14 residues. Germline values: CDR1 ENHRY, CDR2 SYGVKD. DNA for the CDR3: TGTGCCATCAGTGAAGGGCGGAGGAATGAAAAACTGTTTTTT. Translated: CAISEGRRNEKLFF.

The V and J genes are TRBV19 and TRBJ1-1; TRBD1 aligns across 8 bases. CDR1 LNHDA and CDR2 SQIVND come from the germline V gene (reference sequence). This CDR3 is built from 10 residues. V lost 8 bases, J lost 9 bases, and 2 bases stayed unmatched. The CDR3 bases are TGTGCCAGTGGACAGGGTCAAGCTTTCTTT. This codes for CASGQGQAFF.

The chain couples TRBV9 to TRBJ2-1; D is perhaps TRBD2 (5 bases). CDR3 length: 15 amino acids. The germline V and J ends were trimmed by 6 bases and 3 bases, with 16 bases remaining between them. CDR1 and CDR2 (germline): SGDLS, YYNGEE. This chain's CDR3 is CASTDPLTSYNEQFF. The CDR3 DNA reads as TGTGCCAGCACCGACCCCCTAACTAGCTACAATGAGCAGTTCTTC.

This clone was counted many times. The chain links TRBV4-1 to TRBJ1-2; 7 bases match TRBD1. CDR1 is MGHRA, CDR2 YSYEKL, per germline. V was clipped by 1 base and J by 4 bases; unmatched bases: 6. This CDR3 is built from 15 residues. Here the CDR3 DNA reads TGCGCCAGCAGCCAAGGTCCGGGACAGAGCTATGGCTACACCTTC. Its translation is CASSQGPGQSYGYTF.

The V call is TRBV7-9, the J call TRBJ2-1; no clear D gene. Trimming stripped 5 bases from V and 0 bases from J, with 11 bases between. Germline CDR1 reads SEHNR; CDR2 reads FQNEAQ (reference sequence). The CDR3 is made up of 15 amino acids. CDR3 loop: CASSQKESSYNEQFF. CDR3 in DNA: TGTGCCAGCAGCCAAAAAGAGAGCTCCTACAATGAGCAGTTCTTC.

The chain couples TRBV7-9 to TRBJ1-1; a possible D gene is TRBD1 (5 bases). Germline loops: CDR1 SEHNR, CDR2 FQNEAQ (reference sequence). The CDR3 is made up of 15 amino acids. Trimming took off 2 bases at V and 0 bases at J, with 10 bases between the two ends. This chain's CDR3 is CASSLRGSMNTEAFF. CDR3 DNA sequence: TGTGCCAGCAGCTTAAGGGGCAGCATGAACACTGAAGCTTTCTTT.

The chain combines TRBV11-1 with TRBJ1-2; a weak D match, TRBD1 (6 bases). Germline CDR1 reads SGHAT; CDR2 reads FQDESV (reference sequence). This CDR3 contains 15 residues. Trimming pared 0 bases from V and 4 bases from J, leaving 12 bases between. The CDR3 sequence: CASSLAAGAGYGYTF. The CDR3 DNA sequence: TGTGCCAGCAGCTTAGCCGCGGGGGCCGGCTATGGCTACACCTTC.

The CDR3 region is CASSLTSGNTEAFF. CDR3 coding DNA: TGTGCCAGCAGCTTAACATCGGGGAACACTGAAGCTTTCTTT. The chain employs TRBV7-3 and TRBJ1-1, with D unclear. V gave up 0 bases and J gave up 1 base, with 6 bases separating them. The germline V gene has CDR1 SGHTA and CDR2 FQGTGA. The CDR3 is made up of 14 amino acids.

V usage is TRBV27 and J usage is TRBJ1-6, with 7 bases lining up with TRBD1. Trimming at V came to 6 bases and at J to 4 bases, leaving 3 bases not matched to a gene. This CDR3 is 14 amino acids long. The germline V gene encodes CDR1 MNHEY and CDR2 SMNVEV (reference sequence). The DNA for the CDR3 is TGTGCCAGCAGCCCAGGGGGATATAATTCACCCCTCCACTTT. It yields the protein CASSPGGYNSPLHF.